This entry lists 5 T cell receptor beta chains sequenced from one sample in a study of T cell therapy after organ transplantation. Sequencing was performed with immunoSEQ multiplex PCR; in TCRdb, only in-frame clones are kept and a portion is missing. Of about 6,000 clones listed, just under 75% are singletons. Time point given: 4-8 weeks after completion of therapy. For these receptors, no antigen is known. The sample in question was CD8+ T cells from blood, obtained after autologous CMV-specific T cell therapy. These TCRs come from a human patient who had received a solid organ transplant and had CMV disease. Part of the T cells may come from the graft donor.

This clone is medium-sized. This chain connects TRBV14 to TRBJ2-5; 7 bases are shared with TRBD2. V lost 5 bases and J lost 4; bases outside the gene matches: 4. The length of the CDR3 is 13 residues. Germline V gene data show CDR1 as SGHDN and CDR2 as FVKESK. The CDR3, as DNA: TGTGCCAGCAGCAGACTAGCTGGAGAGACCCAGTACTTC. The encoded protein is CASSRLAGETQYF. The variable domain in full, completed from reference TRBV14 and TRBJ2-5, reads EAGVTQFPSHSVIEKGQTVTLRCDPISGHDNLYWYRRVMGKEIKFLLHFVKESKQDESGMPNNRFLAERTGGTYSTLKVQPAELEDSGVYFCASSRLAGETQYFGPGTRLLVL.

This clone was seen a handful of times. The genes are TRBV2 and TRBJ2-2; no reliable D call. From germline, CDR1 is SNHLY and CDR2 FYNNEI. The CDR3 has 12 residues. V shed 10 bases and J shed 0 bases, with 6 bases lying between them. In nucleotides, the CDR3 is TGTGCCACCGGATCGAACACCGGGGAGCTGTTTTTT. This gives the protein CATGSNTGELFF.

The CDR3 DNA sequence: TGTGCCAGCAGTCCAGGGTTATCCTACGAGCAGTACTTC. This gives the protein CASSPGLSYEQYF. This chain links TRBV9 with TRBJ2-7; D may be TRBD1 (5 bases). CDR1 is SGDLS, CDR2 YYNGEE, per germline. V was trimmed by 5 bases and J by 1 base, leaving 10 bases between them. The CDR3 has 13 residues.

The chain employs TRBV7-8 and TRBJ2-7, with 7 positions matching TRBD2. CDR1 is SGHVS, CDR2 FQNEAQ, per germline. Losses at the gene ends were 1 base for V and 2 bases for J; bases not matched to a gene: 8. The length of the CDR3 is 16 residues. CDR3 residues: CASSLEAGVGTYEQYF. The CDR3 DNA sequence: TGTGCCAGCAGCTTAGAGGCGGGAGTGGGGACCTACGAGCAGTACTTC.

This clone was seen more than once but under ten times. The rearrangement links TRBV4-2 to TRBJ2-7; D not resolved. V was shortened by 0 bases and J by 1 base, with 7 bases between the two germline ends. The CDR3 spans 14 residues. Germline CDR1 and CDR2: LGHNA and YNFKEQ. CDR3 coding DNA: TGTGCCAGCAGCCAAGAGTCTAGTTCCTACGAGCAGTACTTC. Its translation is CASSQESSSYEQYF.